The clone carrying this T cell receptor beta chain has a count of ten or more. Its specificity is not known. The entry originates in a study of early T cells in non-severe SARS-CoV-2 infection. Study overall: Chains were unpaired, as sequencing was done on bulk RNA from unsorted whole blood.

The CDR3 loop spans 13 amino acids. Germline V gives CDR1 MNHNS, CDR2 SASEGT. Individual cDNA molecules received unique molecular identifiers during library preparation. TCRdb re-derived calls from the 5' RACE reads in MiXCR, one entry per CDR3 protein. The table includes about 39,000 distinct CDR3 sequences, 3% to 4% detected once. General study findings and limits: In VDJdb matching, anti-spike CD8 responses were favored while private and CD4 specificities went missing.

The chain recombines TRBV6-1 with TRBJ2-3; 7 nucleotides align to TRBD1. This TCR was sampled from an adult who was a healthcare worker with PCR-confirmed SARS-CoV-2 infection or an uninfected control (not recorded which). Sequenced material: whole blood. The CDR3 here is CESKGAVPDTQYF. CDR3 DNA sequence: TGTGAGAGCAAGGGGGCCGTTCCAGATACGCAGTATTTT.